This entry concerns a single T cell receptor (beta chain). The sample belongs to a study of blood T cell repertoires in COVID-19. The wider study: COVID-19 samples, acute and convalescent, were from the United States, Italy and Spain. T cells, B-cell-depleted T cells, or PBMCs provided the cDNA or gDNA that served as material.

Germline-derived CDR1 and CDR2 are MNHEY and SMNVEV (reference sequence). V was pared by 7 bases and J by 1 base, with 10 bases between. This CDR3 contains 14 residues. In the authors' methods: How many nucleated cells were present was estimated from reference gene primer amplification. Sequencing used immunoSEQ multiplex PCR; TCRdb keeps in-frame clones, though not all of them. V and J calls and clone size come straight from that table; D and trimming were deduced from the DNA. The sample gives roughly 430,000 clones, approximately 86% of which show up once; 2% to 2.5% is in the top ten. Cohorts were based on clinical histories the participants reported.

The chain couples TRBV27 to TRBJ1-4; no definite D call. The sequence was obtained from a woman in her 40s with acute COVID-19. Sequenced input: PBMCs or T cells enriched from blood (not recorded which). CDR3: CASKERGTNEKLFF. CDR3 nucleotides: TGTGCCAGCAAGGAGCGAGGAACTAATGAAAAACTGTTTTTT.